This T cell receptor (beta chain) was profiled in a study of shared clonotypes between healthy human individuals. Notes on the study in general: What limited the represented genetic and exposure-history diversity was the small number of donors.

From CD4+ cells came CD45RA+ naive and CD45RA-negative memory subsets. Worth noting for this clone: Its antigen is not known.

Deletions cut 2 bases from V and 4 bases from J, with 9 bases between. CDR3 length equals 14 residues. From germline, CDR1 is MDHEN and CDR2 SYDVKM. As handled by the study authors: Filtering differed since immunoSEQ provided only junctions, with no quality scores. Only in-frame clones appear in the TCRdb table, and some are missing; sequencing was by immunoSEQ multiplex PCR. That table gives V, J and clone size, and the DNA gave D and trimming. Of about 1.5 million clones detected, 98% appear once; the ten largest clones hold less than 0.55%. Sequencing was carried out using naive CD4+ T cells sorted from blood. The sample's subset: CD45RA+ positively selected. This TCR came from a young man in good health. V and J are TRBV28 and TRBJ1-5; D unclear. This CDR3 reads CASSLGPQNQPQHF. CDR3 DNA: TGTGCCAGCAGTTTAGGTCCCCAAAATCAGCCCCAGCATTTT.